What follows describes a single T cell receptor beta chain. Its antigen is not identified. The sample comes from a study of shared clonotypes between healthy human individuals. Overall study context: The donor group consisted of a couple of women and three men, aged 18 to 49.

Assay used: immunoSEQ multiplex PCR; TCRdb lists only in-frame clones, some missing. The sample yields millions of clones, 85% to 95% seen once. The CDR3 is made up of 13 amino acids. Losses at the gene ends were 11 bases for V and 7 bases for J; bases not matched to a gene: 10. Per germline, CDR1 SNHLY and CDR2 FYNNEI. Findings and caveats of the study: Read depth was anticipated to influence clonotype sharing among donors. Incomplete sequencing of sorted subsets was indicated by rarefaction despite large depth.

The clonotype originates from a man younger than 35 in good health. Sequencing input: naive CD4+ T cells sorted from blood. Stated subset: CD45RA+ positively selected. The chain joins TRBV2 to TRBJ1-5, with 8 bases identical to TRBD1. CDR3 coding DNA: TGTGCCTCCAGGACAGGGAGAGGGCAGCCCCAGCATTTT. This sequence encodes CASRTGRGQPQHF.